The 31 T cell receptor beta chains reported below all come from one sample, sequenced in a study of T cell repertoires in cytomegalovirus infection. Their recognized antigens are unknown. MiXCR, run by TCRdb on the reads, gives a single entry per CDR3 protein. The sample includes about 770,000 distinct CDR3 sequences, around 29% seen only once; the top ten take about an eighth. The specimen was cultured CD8+ T cells from PBMCs, collected from culture after CMV antigen stimulation. The receptors come from a human donor in good health (CMV status not recorded). Some clones in this sample may be carry-over from other donors' samples.

This clonotype has only a few counts. The chain employs TRBV12-3 or TRBV12-4 and TRBJ1-5, with TRBD1 matching 8 bases. V shed 5 bases and J 6 bases; nucleotides not matched to a gene: 9. The CDR3 runs to 15 residues. The chain's CDR3 is CASSDQGASSQPQHF. CDR3 nucleotides: TGTGCCAGCAGTGATCAGGGGGCGTCTAGTCAGCCCCAGCATTTT.

The sample holds a few counts of this clonotype. The J gene is TRBJ2-3, the V gene TRBV7-9; 13 bases match TRBD2. The ends lost 3 bases at V and 5 bases at J; junction bases unmatched: 8. The germline CDR1 and CDR2 sequences are SEHNR and FQNEAQ (reference sequence). This CDR3 comprises 17 residues. This CDR3 is CASSFPTSGGQRDTQYF. The CDR3 DNA reads TGTGCCAGCAGCTTCCCGACTAGCGGGGGGCAAAGAGATACGCAGTATTTT.

This sequence joins TRBV10-3 and TRBJ2-2; TRBD1 or TRBD2 may be the D gene (5 bases each). This CDR3 has 16 amino acids. Trimming removed 4 bases at V and 2 bases at J, with 14 bases between. CDR1 and CDR2 from the germline V gene are ENHRY and SYGVKD. CDR3 nucleotide sequence: TGTGCCATCAGTGTACTCCGGGACCGAAACACCGGGGAGCTGTTTTTT. Translating it yields CAISVLRDRNTGELFF.

This clonotype was seen ten or more times. The rearrangement uses TRBV28 and TRBJ1-3; 7 bases are shared with TRBD1. Trimming took 5 bases from V and 8 from J; bases not matched to a gene: 6. The CDR3 covers 13 residues. Germline V lookup: CDR1 MDHEN, CDR2 SYDVKM. DNA of the CDR3: TGTGCCAGCAGTCTTACAGGGGTTTACACCATATATTTT. Amino acids: CASSLTGVYTIYF.

There are a few counts of this clonotype. J is TRBJ1-2 and V is TRBV6-5; D might be TRBD1 (5 bases). The length of the CDR3 is 13 residues. The V gene's germline CDR1 is MNHEY and CDR2 SVGAGI. Trimming took 2 bases from V and 3 from J, leaving 7 bases between them. The CDR3 region is CASSYGRDYGYTF. Written as DNA, the CDR3 is TGTGCCAGCAGTTACGGCAGGGACTATGGCTACACCTTC.

The sample holds many counts of this clonotype. V and J are TRBV5-1 and TRBJ2-1, with 10 bases fitting TRBD2. This CDR3 region has 16 residues. J lost 2 bases, V lost 2 bases, and 4 bases had no gene match. Germline lookup yields CDR1 SGHRS and CDR2 YFSETQ. The CDR3 is CASSFLAGGPYNEQFF. The CDR3 region has the DNA TGCGCCAGCAGCTTCTTAGCGGGGGGACCCTACAATGAGCAGTTCTTC.

This clonotype was seen more than once but under ten times. The chain has TRBV28 and TRBJ2-3, with D possibly matching TRBD2 (6 bases). This CDR3 has 13 residues. Trimming took 8 bases from V and 6 from J, leaving 15 bases between them. Germline CDR1 and CDR2: MDHEN and SYDVKM. Written as DNA, the CDR3 is TGTGCCAGCGGTGCGGGGCGGTTGGATACGCAGTATTTT. This translates into CASGAGRLDTQYF.

This CDR3 is CASSLGTGVGELFF. CDR3 in DNA: TGTGCCAGCAGTTTAGGGACAGGGGTCGGGGAGCTGTTTTTT. The chain uses TRBV27 and TRBJ2-2; TRBD1 matches 10 bases. This CDR3 has 14 amino acids. J was trimmed by 7 bases and V by 2 bases; bases with no gene match: 1. The germline CDR1 and CDR2 sequences are MNHEY and SMNVEV (reference sequence).

At least ten counts were recorded for this clonotype. CDR3 loop: CASSPFNRDRVTEAFF. CDR3 nucleotide sequence: TGTGCCAGCAGCCCCTTTAATCGGGACAGAGTAACTGAAGCTTTCTTT. The chain is built from TRBV11-2 and TRBJ1-1; TRBD1 agrees at 7 bases. V lost 5 bases to trimming and J lost 5 bases; unmatched junction nucleotides: 14. CDR1 is SGHAT and CDR2 is FQNNGV in the germline V gene. The CDR3 totals 16 residues.

J is TRBJ2-5 and V is TRBV6-2 or TRBV6-3; TRBD1 might be the D (6 bases). CDR1 MNHEY and CDR2 SVGEGT come from the germline V gene. V was trimmed by 6 bases and J by 5 bases, leaving 22 bases between them. The CDR3 spans 16 residues. CDR3 nucleotide sequence: TGTGCCAGCAGCTCCCTCGCCCAGGGGATCAAGGAGACCCAGTACTTC. Translating it yields CASSSLAQGIKETQYF.

The chain joins TRBV24-1 to TRBJ2-5; D is undetermined. CDR3 length: 12 amino acids. The ends were cut back, 0 bases at V and 4 bases at J, with 2 bases in the middle. The germline V gene encodes CDR1 KGHDR and CDR2 SFDVKD. The CDR3: CATSDLVETQYF. The DNA of the CDR3 is TGTGCCACCAGTGATTTGGTAGAGACCCAGTACTTC.

This clonotype was seen only a few times. The rearrangement links TRBV11-2 to TRBJ2-1; the D gene is possibly TRBD2 (5 bases). The CDR3 sequence is 12 residues long. Germline values: CDR1 SGHAT, CDR2 FQNNGV. V lost 5 bases, J lost 15 bases, and 17 bases lay in between. The CDR3 nucleotides are TGTGCCAGCAGCCCCGGACTTCCAAATTCGTTCTTC. Its translation: CASSPGLPNSFF.

The chain carries TRBV7-4 and TRBJ1-1; tentative D call: TRBD1 (5 bases). There are 17 residues in the CDR3. V dropped 5 bases and J dropped 1 base, with 20 bases sitting between them. Germline-derived CDR1 and CDR2 are SGHVT and SQSDAQ. The CDR3 region is CASSPPDSLKRNTEAFF. CDR3 DNA: TGTGCCAGCAGCCCACCCGACAGCCTTAAGAGGAACACTGAAGCTTTCTTT.

CDR3 region: CSAGAGGATYSNQPQHF. The CDR3 region has the DNA TGCAGTGCTGGAGCGGGGGGGGCTACTTATAGCAATCAGCCCCAGCATTTT. The chain carries TRBV20-1 and TRBJ1-5; D might be TRBD1 (6 bases). Trimming removed 5 bases at V and 0 bases at J, with 20 bases between. The germline V gene has CDR1 DFQATT and CDR2 SNEGSKA (reference sequence). The CDR3 loop spans 17 amino acids.

The V gene is TRBV29-1, the J gene TRBJ1-1; D is uncertain. This CDR3 spans 11 amino acids. The germline V and J ends were trimmed by 5 bases and 5 bases, with 9 bases remaining between them. The germline V gene has CDR1 SQVTM and CDR2 ANQGSEA. CDR3 protein: CSVLTGTEAFF. DNA for the CDR3: TGCAGCGTTTTGACCGGGACTGAAGCTTTCTTT.

This sequence joins TRBV20-1 and TRBJ1-3; TRBD1 matches at 7 bases. The V and J ends lost 4 bases and 0 bases, in that order; junction bases with no gene match: 9. The CDR3 loop spans 16 amino acids. Germline values: CDR1 DFQATT, CDR2 SNEGSKA (reference sequence). CDR3 bases: TGCAGTGCTATGTCCCGACAGGGCAACTCTGGAAACACCATATATTTT. Its protein product is CSAMSRQGNSGNTIYF.

This clonotype was seen a handful of times. The chain uses TRBV27 and TRBJ2-5, with a weak D call TRBD1 (5 bases). In germline, CDR1 is MNHEY, CDR2 SMNVEV (reference sequence). Trimming cost V 8 bases and J 1 base, with 14 bases left between them. The CDR3 consists of 14 residues. The CDR3 DNA sequence: TGTGCCAGCGGCAACCCCAGGGTCCAAGAGACCCAGTACTTC. Protein sequence: CASGNPRVQETQYF.

This clonotype showed up many times. The chain combines TRBV7-6 with TRBJ2-5; TRBD1 matches at 7 bases. Unmatched junction bases numbered 5, after V lost 5 bases and J lost 2 bases. The CDR3 has 14 residues. Looked up from germline, CDR1 is SGHVS and CDR2 is FNYEAQ. In nucleotides, the CDR3 is TGTGCCAGCAGCGCCTGGGACAGTCAAGAGACCCAGTACTTC. Residues: CASSAWDSQETQYF.

This clonotype was counted a few times. The chain recombines TRBV18 with TRBJ2-3; the match to TRBD1 covers 7 bases. The trim removed 3 bases at V and 2 bases at J, leaving 8 bases unmatched. The CDR3 covers 16 residues. Germline CDR1 reads KGHSH; CDR2 reads LQKENI. CDR3 sequence: CASSPNEGQTTDTQYF. CDR3 coding DNA: TGTGCCAGCTCACCGAACGAGGGACAGACCACAGATACGCAGTATTTT. Supplemented by reference TRBV18 and TRBJ2-3, the full variable domain reads NAGVMQNPRHLVRRRGQEARLRCSPMKGHSHVYWYRQLPEEGLKFMVYLQKENIIDESGMPKERFSAEFPKEGPSILRIQQVVRGDSAAYFCASSPNEGQTTDTQYFGPGTRLTVL.

This clonotype was seen a handful of times. V usage is TRBV4-1 and J usage is TRBJ2-2; D perhaps matches TRBD1 (7 bases). Trimming cost V 4 bases and J 15 bases, with 18 bases left between them. Germline lookup yields CDR1 MGHRA and CDR2 YSYEKL. There are 13 residues in the CDR3. CDR3 nucleotides: TGCGCCAGCAGCCCGACAGGGACCGGGGACTTGTTTTTT. Protein sequence: CASSPTGTGDLFF.

The chain links TRBV12-3 or TRBV12-4 to TRBJ1-1; D gene ambiguous. The ends were cut back, 4 bases at V and 2 bases at J, with 8 bases in the middle. The CDR3 totals 13 residues. The CDR3 reads CASSSLINTEAFF. CDR3 bases: TGTGCCAGCAGTTCTTTAATAAACACTGAAGCTTTCTTT.

The chain combines TRBV6-5 with TRBJ2-2; D is uncertain. Germline loops: CDR1 MNHEY, CDR2 SVGAGI. This CDR3 spans 15 amino acids. With 2 bases removed from V and 0 bases from J, the gap between germline ends came to 7 bases. As DNA, the CDR3 is TGTGCCAGCAGTTACGCGACGGCGAACACCGGGGAGCTGTTTTTT. This gives the protein CASSYATANTGELFF.

The J gene is TRBJ1-2, the V gene TRBV12-3 or TRBV12-4; 9 bases are a match to TRBD1. The junction had 1 base not matched to a gene; V was cut back by 7 bases and J by 7 bases. There are 11 residues in the CDR3. In DNA form, the CDR3 reads TGTGCCAGCACGACAGGGGGTGGCTACACCTTC. Translated, it gives CASTTGGGYTF.

The genes are TRBV5-6 and TRBJ2-5; 8 bases are shared with TRBD1. CDR1 SGHDT and CDR2 YYEEEE come from the germline V gene. The CDR3 contains 16 residues. J gave up 5 bases and V 0 bases, and 9 bases lay outside the gene matches. CDR3 nucleotides: TGTGCCAGCAGCTTGGAGCCCCTGGACAGGGAGGAGACCCAGTACTTC. Translating it yields CASSLEPLDREETQYF.

The chain uses TRBV4-3 and TRBJ2-1, with 9 bases identical to TRBD2. The CDR3 totals 16 residues. With V trimmed by 0 bases and J by 2 bases, 2 bases remained unmatched. In germline, CDR1 is LGHNA, CDR2 YSLEER. CDR3 coding DNA: TGCGCCAGCAGCCAAGATGCGGGGGGGACCTACAATGAGCAGTTCTTC. This sequence encodes CASSQDAGGTYNEQFF.

The J gene is TRBJ1-2, the V gene TRBV7-9; D ambiguous. Trimming took 5 bases from V and 3 from J, leaving 13 bases between them. This CDR3 contains 14 residues. CDR1 and CDR2 (germline): SEHNR, FQNEAQ (reference sequence). The CDR3 nucleotides are TGTGCCAGCAGCCCAACAACGGCGTACTATGGCTACACCTTC. Amino acids: CASSPTTAYYGYTF.

The gene calls are TRBV7-6 and TRBJ2-5, with 8 bases identical to TRBD1. Germline V gene lookup returns CDR1 SGHVS and CDR2 FNYEAQ. The V and J ends lost 2 bases and 9 bases, in that order; junction bases with no gene match: 14. The CDR3 spans 16 residues. CDR3 residues: CASSLPPGQVQEPQYF. In nucleotides, the CDR3 is TGTGCCAGCAGCTTACCCCCGGGACAGGTCCAGGAGCCCCAGTACTTC.

This clonotype was seen a few times. This chain joins TRBV27 and TRBJ2-7; D remains unclear. CDR1 is MNHEY, CDR2 SMNVEV, per germline (reference sequence). V lost 6 bases and J lost 0, with 12 bases in between. This CDR3 is built from 14 residues. CDR3 sequence (DNA): TGTGCCAGCAGACCCCGGACGGCCTCCTACGAGCAGTACTTC. Its translation: CASRPRTASYEQYF.

In this sample, this clonotype turned up a few times. The chain has TRBV12-3 or TRBV12-4 and TRBJ2-1, with 13 bases lining up with TRBD2. CDR3 length: 14 amino acids. V was pared by 8 bases and J by 7 bases, with 5 bases of the junction left unmatched. CDR3 amino acids: CASGQGLAGNEQFF. Here the CDR3 DNA reads TGTGCCAGCGGACAGGGACTAGCGGGGAATGAGCAGTTCTTC.

V usage is TRBV6-5 and J usage is TRBJ1-1; TRBD1 is a possible D gene (5 bases). Germline V gives CDR1 MNHEY, CDR2 SVGAGI. The CDR3 is made up of 15 amino acids. Trimming took 6 bases from V and 0 from J, leaving 14 bases between them. In DNA form, the CDR3 reads TGTGCCAGCAGGCCACCCGACAGTTTGAACACTGAAGCTTTCTTT. This codes for CASRPPDSLNTEAFF.

The V call is TRBV28, the J call TRBJ1-5, with a weak D call TRBD1 (5 bases). V lost 5 bases to trimming and J lost 9 bases, with 17 bases between them. The CDR3 runs to 14 residues. CDR1 and CDR2 (germline): MDHEN, SYDVKM. As DNA, the CDR3 is TGTGCCAGCAGTCGAGAAGGGGCCCTTTGGCCCCAGCATTTT. Translated: CASSREGALWPQHF. The entire variable domain, with the rest obtained from reference TRBV28 and TRBJ1-5, is as follows: DVKVTQSSRYLVKRTGEKVFLECVQDMDHENMFWYRQDPGLGLRLIYFSYDVKMKEKGDIPEGYSVSREKKERFSLILESASTNQTSMYLCASSREGALWPQHFGDGTRLSIL.